The 12 T cell receptor beta chains below were found in one sample sequenced in a study of human T cells and chemical hapten exposure. Described time point: patch test 2, 6 weeks after DPC sensitization. This sample's treatment: therapeutic diphenylcyclopropenone sensitization with weekly scalp DPC. TCRdb itself ran the RACE reads through MiXCR, one entry per CDR3 protein. The sample holds tens of thousands of distinct CDR3 sequences; about 6.6% are singletons and the top ten take around 1.3%. The specimen comprised whole blood, sampled in connection with sensitization to the hapten diphenylcyclopropenone (DPC). The receptors shown here come from a woman aged 25-40 years with alopecia areata. Some clones in this sample may be carry-over from other donors' samples.

The V call is TRBV5-1, the J call TRBJ2-5; D is undetermined. V was cut by 0 bases and J by 2 bases, with 8 bases left in between. Germline loops: CDR1 SGHRS, CDR2 YFSETQ. The CDR3 has 14 residues. For the CDR3, the DNA is TGCGCCAGCAGCTTGGTTTCCCCACAAGAGACCCAGTACTTC. Its translation is CASSLVSPQETQYF.

There are many counts of this clonotype. The genes are TRBV11-1 and TRBJ2-1, with a possible D match to TRBD1 (6 bases). The CDR3 consists of 15 residues. V shed 3 bases and J shed 10 bases, with 19 bases lying between them. Germline lookup yields CDR1 SGHAT and CDR2 FQDESV (reference sequence). The chain's CDR3 is CASSLTGQRTHEQFF. Here the CDR3 DNA reads TGTGCCAGCAGCTTGACAGGTCAAAGAACTCACGAGCAGTTCTTC.

This clonotype was recorded a few times. The rearrangement joins TRBV19 to TRBJ2-1; TRBD1 agrees at 7 bases. The CDR3 loop spans 14 amino acids. Germline V gene sequence: CDR1 LNHDA, CDR2 SQIVND (reference sequence). The trim removed 6 bases at V and 3 bases at J, leaving 5 bases unmatched. Written as DNA, the CDR3 is TGTGCCAGTAGGAACAGGGGCGACTACAATGAGCAGTTCTTC. Protein product: CASRNRGDYNEQFF.

This clonotype was seen once. Just one base apart from a much larger clone, this may be a read error. The V and J genes are TRBV18 and TRBJ1-1; 11 bases agree with TRBD1. This CDR3 contains 14 residues. CDR1 is KGHSH, CDR2 LQKENI, per germline. Written as DNA, the CDR3 is TGTGTCAGCTCCCCAGGACAGGGGGCCACTGAAGCTTTCTTT. It translates to CVSSPGQGATEAFF. The variable domain in full, with the rest retrieved from reference TRBV18 and TRBJ1-1, is NAGVMQNPRHLVRRRGQEARLRCSPMKGHSHVYWYRQLPEEGLKFMVYLQKENIIDESGMPKERFSAEFPKEGPSILRIQQVVRGDSAAYFCVSSPGQGATEAFFGQGTRLTVV.

This clonotype was seen more than once but under ten times. This rearrangement joins TRBV6-5 to TRBJ1-1; D not resolved. Germline V gene data show CDR1 as MNHEY and CDR2 as SVGAGI. Deletions cut 6 bases from V and 8 bases from J, with 22 bases between. The CDR3 loop spans 15 amino acids. As DNA, the CDR3 is TGTGCCAGCAGATCCGTGTGGGCCTCAACTCGGGAAGCTTTCTTT. Protein: CASRSVWASTREAFF.

This clonotype was seen more than once but under ten times. The chain recombines TRBV2 with TRBJ1-5; 11 bases match TRBD1. The length of the CDR3 is 15 residues. V trimming: 4 bases; J trimming: 4 bases; junction bases outside the gene matches: 3. Germline CDR1 SNHLY, CDR2 FYNNEI. CDR3 DNA sequence: TGTGCCAGCAGTGGGGGACAGGGGGTTAATCAGCCCCAGCATTTT. It specifies CASSGGQGVNQPQHF.

The rearrangement uses TRBV29-1 and TRBJ1-1; 8 bases line up with TRBD1. Germline assignment: CDR1 SQVTM and CDR2 ANQGSEA. This CDR3 spans 13 amino acids. The ends lost 4 bases at V and 3 bases at J; junction bases unmatched: 4. CDR3 in amino acids: CSVGIQGDTEAFF. CDR3 nucleotides: TGCAGCGTTGGAATACAGGGGGACACTGAAGCTTTCTTT.

In this sample, this clonotype turned up many times. The chain couples TRBV4-1 to TRBJ1-1; 9 bases match TRBD1. The CDR3 contains 16 residues. Germline CDR1 reads MGHRA; CDR2 reads YSYEKL. The V segment lost 0 bases and the J segment 4 bases; nucleotides outside the gene matches: 6. CDR3 loop: CASSQERTGAPTEAFF. Here the CDR3 DNA reads TGCGCCAGCAGCCAAGAACGGACAGGGGCTCCCACTGAAGCTTTCTTT.

This clonotype was picked up one time. It may be a read error: a sequence one base away is much more abundant. The chain has TRBV14 and TRBJ1-6; the D is unclear. CDR1 is SGHDN and CDR2 is FVKESK in the germline V gene. This CDR3 region has 14 residues. The CDR3 here is CASSQVSVNSPLNF. CDR3 sequence (DNA): TGTGCCAGCAGCCAAGTCAGTGTTAATTCACCCCTCAACTTT.

This clonotype was counted ten times or more. The chain is built from TRBV2 and TRBJ2-7; the D gene is possibly TRBD1 (5 bases). The V gene lost 5 bases and the J gene lost 0 bases, with 14 bases spanning the gap. Germline V gene data show CDR1 as SNHLY and CDR2 as FYNNEI. The CDR3 contains 15 residues. DNA for the CDR3: TGTGCCAGCAGTCCAGTCGCAGGGAACTCCTACGAGCAGTACTTC. Protein: CASSPVAGNSYEQYF.

This clonotype was counted ten times or more. V usage is TRBV29-1 and J usage is TRBJ2-5; D remains ambiguous. Germline CDR1 and CDR2: SQVTM and ANQGSEA. V was shortened by 7 bases and J by 7 bases, with 13 bases between the two germline ends. The CDR3 runs 11 residues. Written as DNA, the CDR3 is TGCAGCGCAGAACACGTGGGGACCCAGTACTTC. This codes for CSAEHVGTQYF.

This clonotype was observed a handful of times. The genes are TRBV10-3 and TRBJ2-7; unclear D gene. Germline CDR1 is ENHRY and CDR2 is SYGVKD. There are 13 residues in the CDR3. V lost 3 bases, J lost 1 base, and 7 bases lay in between. The CDR3 loop reads CAISDPGSYEQYF. CDR3 DNA: TGTGCCATCAGTGACCCGGGTTCCTACGAGCAGTACTTC.